This is a list of T cell receptor beta chains from one sample in a study of shared clonotypes between healthy human individuals. The method was immunoSEQ multiplex PCR; TCRdb's version includes in-frame clones alone and lacks a portion of them. The sample lists about 600,000 clones, roughly 79% occurring once. The sample taken for sequencing was PBMCs. The receptors here all came from a middle-aged woman in good health. Some clones in this sample may be carry-over from other donors' samples. Each CDR3 is given with its conserved first and last residue. The D gene is left open where the match is weak. Rows may omit the clone size; those that give it use once, few, many or a size class.

>TRBJ2-7|-|many|TRBV25-1|15
TGTGCCAGCAGTGAATCAGGGACCTACCCGAGAGGGCAGTACTTC
CASSESGTYPRGQYF
>TRBJ2-5|TRBD2|-|TRBV4-2|17
TGTGCCAGCAGCCCCGGGACTAGCGGGAGGGCCGGAGAGACCCAGTACTTC
CASSPGTSGRAGETQYF
>TRBJ2-2|-|-|TRBV6-6|13
TGTGCCAGCAGTTCTTACCCCACCGGGGAGCTGTTTTTT
CASSSYPTGELFF
>TRBJ2-7|-|-|TRBV6-1|14
TGTGCCATCCTACCTACAGGGAGCCACTACGAGCAGTACTTC
CAILPTGSHYEQYF
>TRBJ1-5|-|-|TRBV11-2|13
TGTGCCAGCAGCTTAGCTAGCAATCAGCCCCAGCATTTT
CASSLASNQPQHF
>TRBJ1-5|-|many|TRBV25-1|14
TGTGCCAGCAATCCCGGGACCAGCAATCAGCCCCAGCATTTT
CASNPGTSNQPQHF
>TRBJ1-2|TRBD1|-|TRBV27|18
TGTGCCAGCAGTCCCCGTCACCCCGGGACAGGGGGTATCTATGGCTACACCTTC
CASSPRHPGTGGIYGYTF
>TRBJ2-3|TRBD1|-|TRBV6-6|14
TGTGCCAGCAGTTACGCACAGGGGTGGGATACGCAGTATTTT
CASSYAQGWDTQYF
>TRBJ2-7|-|-|TRBV4-1|15
TGCGCCAGCAGCCAAGAAACGACTAGGTCCTACGAGCAGTACTTC
CASSQETTRSYEQYF
>TRBJ2-1|TRBD1|-|TRBV23-1|17
TGCGCCAGCAGTCAACCCCCCACGGACAGGCATCGCAATGAGCAGTTCTTC
CASSQPPTDRHRNEQFF
>TRBJ2-7|TRBD2|-|TRBV28|16
TGTGCCAGCAGTTCTCGCCGACTAGCGGGAGACGGAAAGCAGTACTTC
CASSSRRLAGDGKQYF
>TRBJ2-7|TRBD1|once|TRBV28|16
TGTGCCAGCAGTGGACAGGGGATGGGTGGCTCCTACGAGCAGTACTTC
CASSGQGMGGSYEQYF
>TRBJ2-7|TRBD2|-|TRBV10-1|15
TGCGCCATCACGCCCCGGGCTAGCGGGAGAAACGAGCAGTACTTC
CAITPRASGRNEQYF
>TRBJ1-1|TRBD1|once|TRBV6-1|14
TGTGCCAGCAGTACGACAGGGGGGTGGGCTGAAGCTTTCTTT
CASSTTGGWAEAFF
>TRBJ2-5|-|-|TRBV4-3|13
TGCGCCAGCAGCCAGGACAACAGACAGACCCAGTACTTC
CASSQDNRQTQYF
>TRBJ1-3|-|-|TRBV29-1|15
TGCAGCGCCATCCGGGACCGTTACTCTGGAAACACCATATATTTT
CSAIRDRYSGNTIYF
>TRBJ2-5|-|-|TRBV6-6|15
TGTGCCAGCAGTTACCCGGGGAACTCCCAAGAGACCCAGTACTTC
CASSYPGNSQETQYF
>TRBJ1-2|-|-|TRBV5-4|14
TGTGCCAGCAGCTTTGAAGGGACGGCCTATGGCTACACCTTC
CASSFEGTAYGYTF
>TRBJ2-3|TRBD2|-|TRBV2|15
TGTGCCAGCAGTGATTCCCACACGGGAGGCGATACGCAGTATTTT
CASSDSHTGGDTQYF
>TRBJ2-5|TRBD2|-|TRBV2|17
TGTGCCAGCAGTCCGGGACTAGCGGGAGGGCCGGGTGAGACCCAGTACTTC
CASSPGLAGGPGETQYF
>TRBJ2-2|-|few|TRBV7-2|15
TGTGCCAGCAGCATCCGGGACTTTAACACCGGGGAGCTGTTTTTT
CASSIRDFNTGELFF
>TRBJ2-1|-|-|TRBV5-1|14
TGCGCCAGCAGCCCGGGACTCCTCTACAATGAGCAGTTCTTC
CASSPGLLYNEQFF
>TRBJ2-1|TRBD2|once|TRBV6-5|16
TGTGCCAGCAGTTACTCGCGCGGGAGGGGGTACAATGAGCAGTTCTTC
CASSYSRGRGYNEQFF
>TRBJ1-1|-|-|TRBV10-3|13
TGTGCCATCAGTGAGCCGAAGTATACTGAAGCTTTCTTT
CAISEPKYTEAFF
>TRBJ2-1|-|-|TRBV15|11
TGTGCCACCAGCAAAAGTAATGAGCAGTTCTTC
CATSKSNEQFF
>TRBJ2-1|TRBD2|once|TRBV27|16
TGTGCCAGCAGTTTATACGTGACTAGCGGGGGCAATGAGCAGTTCTTC
CASSLYVTSGGNEQFF
>TRBJ1-5|-|-|TRBV19|15
TGTGCCAGTAGTCCAGGTCAGGGGTACAATCAGCCCCAGCATTTT
CASSPGQGYNQPQHF
>TRBJ1-2|-|-|TRBV12-1|17
TGTGCCAGCAGCTTGGATCGGCCGGGATTTGATAACTATGGCTACACCTTC
CASSLDRPGFDNYGYTF
>TRBJ1-4|-|-|TRBV6-1|13
TGTGCCAGCAGTGTCTGGGGAAATGAAAAACTGTTTTTT
CASSVWGNEKLFF
>TRBJ1-2|-|-|TRBV2|12
TGTGCCAGCAGTGAACAGGTCCATGGCTACACCTTC
CASSEQVHGYTF
>TRBJ2-1|-|once|TRBV5-6|15
TGTGCCAGCAGCTTGGCCGCAATTTGGGCTGATGAGCAGTTCTTC
CASSLAAIWADEQFF
>TRBJ2-2|TRBD2|-|TRBV2|14
TGTGCCAGCAGGGCTAGCGGGAGTACCGGAGAGCTGTTTTTT
CASRASGSTGELFF
>TRBJ2-2|TRBD2|-|TRBV18|17
TGTGCCAGCTCACCACCGTTTCTAGCGGGAAACACCGGGGAGCTGTTTTTT
CASSPPFLAGNTGELFF
>TRBJ1-2|-|few|TRBV2|14
TGTGCCAGCAGTACACAGGGTTCTCTGTATGGCTACACCTTC
CASSTQGSLYGYTF
>TRBJ2-7|TRBD1|-|TRBV5-4|14
TGTGCCAGCAGCTTTGGGGACAGGGGTTACGAGCAGTACTTC
CASSFGDRGYEQYF
>TRBJ2-7|TRBD1|-|TRBV2|14
TGTGCCAGCAGGGCCCTGGGACAGGTCGGGGAGCAGTACTTC
CASRALGQVGEQYF
>TRBJ1-1|-|-|TRBV10-3|17
TGTGCCATCAGGGATATTAAAGGGGGGCCCATGAACACTGAAGCTTTCTTT
CAIRDIKGGPMNTEAFF
>TRBJ2-7|-|-|TRBV18|12
TGTGCCAGCTCACCCCTCTCCTACGAGCAGTACTTC
CASSPLSYEQYF
>TRBJ2-1|-|-|TRBV7-2|15
TGTGCCAGCAGCTTAGCGCTTCTGGGTCCGAATGAGCAGTTCTTC
CASSLALLGPNEQFF
>TRBJ2-1|-|-|TRBV29-1|16
TGCAGCGTTGAAGGTGGAGGGGGGAGAGTATACAATGAGCAGTTCTTC
CSVEGGGGRVYNEQFF
>TRBJ2-3|TRBD2|-|TRBV28|18
TGTGCCAGCAGTTCGTGGACTAGCGGGAGGCCATTGGGAGATACGCAGTATTTT
CASSSWTSGRPLGDTQYF
>TRBJ2-1|-|-|TRBV27|15
TGTGCCAGCAGTTTAACATGGCGGGACTACAATGAGCAGTTCTTC
CASSLTWRDYNEQFF
>TRBJ1-2|-|-|TRBV5-1|15
TGCGCCAGCAGCCCCCTAGGGGGACTTGGCTATGGCTACACCTTC
CASSPLGGLGYGYTF
>TRBJ2-6|-|-|TRBV10-3|18
TGTGCATCAGGGGGGGGGCCCGGTGGTGGCTCTGGGGCCAACGTCCTGACTTTC
CASGGGPGGGSGANVLTF
>TRBJ1-4|TRBD1|-|TRBV5-6|15
TGTGCCAGCGGAGGGTTCCTTGCAGGGGGCGAAAAACTGTTTTTT
CASGGFLAGGEKLFF
>TRBJ1-5|-|-|TRBV19|14
TGTGCCAGTAGTATATCGCACTTAGATCAGCCCCAGCATTTT
CASSISHLDQPQHF
>TRBJ2-1|TRBD2|-|TRBV27|15
TGTGCCAGCAGTATCGGGACTAGCGGGAGGAGTGAGCAGTTCTTC
CASSIGTSGRSEQFF